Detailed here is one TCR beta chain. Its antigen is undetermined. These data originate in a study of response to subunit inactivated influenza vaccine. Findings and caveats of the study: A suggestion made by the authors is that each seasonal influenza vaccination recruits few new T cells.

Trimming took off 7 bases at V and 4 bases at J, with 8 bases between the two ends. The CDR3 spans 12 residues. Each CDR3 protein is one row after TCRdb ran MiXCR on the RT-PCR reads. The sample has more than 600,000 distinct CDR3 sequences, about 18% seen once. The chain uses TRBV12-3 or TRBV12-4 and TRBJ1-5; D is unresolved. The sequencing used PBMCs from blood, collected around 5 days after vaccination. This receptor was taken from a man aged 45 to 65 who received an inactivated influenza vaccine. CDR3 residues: CASTRRNQPQHF. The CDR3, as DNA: TGTGCCAGCACGCGGCGAAATCAGCCCCAGCATTTT.